These T cell receptor beta chains were read from a single sample in a study of CD8 T cells in Susac syndrome. TCRdb used MiXCR to reprocess the immunoSEQ multiplex PCR reads, holding one entry per CDR3 protein. The data show more than 95,000 distinct CDR3 sequences, around 94% seen once. Sequencing was carried out using CD8+ T cells from PBMCs. These receptors were taken from a human donor with Susac syndrome. The CDR3 runs from the conserved cysteine through the conserved F or W. Fields, in order: J gene, D gene, clone size, V gene, CDR3 protein, CDR3 DNA. D genes are given only for firm matches. Rows give clone size only sometimes, using once, few, many, or a class for an expanded clone.

j_gene: TRBJ2-2
d_gene: TRBD2
abundance: once
v_gene: TRBV5-4
CDR3aa: CASSLGTRGAGELFF
CDR3nt: TGTGCCAGCAGCTTGGGGACTAGAGGGGCCGGGGAGCTGTTTTTT

j_gene: TRBJ2-5
d_gene: TRBD2
abundance: few
v_gene: TRBV7-3
CDR3aa: CASSVAGVQETQYF
CDR3nt: TGTGCCAGCAGCGTCGCGGGAGTTCAAGAGACCCAGTACTTC

j_gene: TRBJ1-2
d_gene: NA
abundance: NA
v_gene: TRBV24-1
CDR3aa: CATSDLDSNYGYTF
CDR3nt: TGTGCCACCAGTGATTTGGACAGCAACTATGGCTACACCTTC

j_gene: TRBJ2-3
d_gene: NA
abundance: NA
v_gene: TRBV30
CDR3aa: CAWSSGTNTDTQYF
CDR3nt: TGTGCCTGGAGTTCTGGGACAAACACAGATACGCAGTATTTT

j_gene: TRBJ1-2
d_gene: NA
abundance: NA
v_gene: TRBV19
CDR3aa: CASSTARTAHYGYTF
CDR3nt: TGTGCCAGTAGTACCGCCCGTACAGCCCACTATGGCTACACCTTC

j_gene: TRBJ2-3
d_gene: TRBD2
abundance: NA
v_gene: TRBV12-3/TRBV12-4
CDR3aa: CASRPLMIAGGTDTQYF
CDR3nt: TGTGCCAGCAGGCCGCTTATGATAGCGGGGGGCACAGATACGCAGTATTTT

j_gene: TRBJ2-7
d_gene: NA
abundance: NA
v_gene: TRBV20-1
CDR3aa: CSARGGTISYEQYF
CDR3nt: TGCAGTGCTAGAGGGGGTACCATCTCCTACGAGCAGTACTTC

j_gene: TRBJ2-1
d_gene: NA
abundance: NA
v_gene: TRBV4-1
CDR3aa: CASSPGTLMSSYNEQFF
CDR3nt: TGCGCCAGCAGCCCCGGGACTCTTATGAGCTCCTACAATGAGCAGTTCTTC

j_gene: TRBJ1-5
d_gene: NA
abundance: NA
v_gene: TRBV30
CDR3aa: CAWNAGPNQPQHF
CDR3nt: TGTGCCTGGAACGCCGGCCCCAATCAGCCCCAGCATTTT

j_gene: TRBJ1-1
d_gene: NA
abundance: NA
v_gene: TRBV21-1
CDR3aa: CASSPPGQGYTEAFF
CDR3nt: TGTGCCAGCAGCCCGCCGGGACAGGGTTACACTGAAGCTTTCTTT

j_gene: TRBJ2-3
d_gene: TRBD2
abundance: NA
v_gene: TRBV11-2
CDR3aa: CASSPWGRATDTQYF
CDR3nt: TGTGCCAGCAGCCCATGGGGGAGGGCTACAGATACGCAGTATTTT

j_gene: TRBJ2-3
d_gene: NA
abundance: NA
v_gene: TRBV7-6
CDR3aa: CASSPTAAGYTDTQYF
CDR3nt: TGTGCCAGCAGCCCCACAGCAGCCGGATACACAGATACGCAGTATTTT

j_gene: TRBJ1-1
d_gene: TRBD1
abundance: few
v_gene: TRBV25-1
CDR3aa: CASNNHYRGGMNTEAFF
CDR3nt: TGTGCCAGCAACAACCACTACAGGGGTGGCATGAACACTGAAGCTTTCTTT

j_gene: TRBJ1-5
d_gene: TRBD1
abundance: NA
v_gene: TRBV7-2
CDR3aa: CASSPGQGVQPQHF
CDR3nt: TGTGCCAGCAGCCCCGGACAGGGGGTTCAGCCCCAGCATTTT

j_gene: TRBJ2-1
d_gene: NA
abundance: NA
v_gene: TRBV18
CDR3aa: CASSPGRSSYNEQFF
CDR3nt: TGTGCCAGCTCACCGGGCAGGAGCTCCTACAATGAGCAGTTCTTC

j_gene: TRBJ1-2
d_gene: NA
abundance: NA
v_gene: TRBV28
CDR3aa: CASSLGQGLNYGYTF
CDR3nt: TGTGCCAGCAGCCTGGGGCAGGGCTTAAACTATGGCTACACCTTC

j_gene: TRBJ2-1
d_gene: NA
abundance: NA
v_gene: TRBV19
CDR3aa: CASSIVAAPRGEQFF
CDR3nt: TGTGCCAGTAGTATAGTAGCGGCCCCGCGGGGTGAGCAGTTCTTC

j_gene: TRBJ2-5
d_gene: NA
abundance: NA
v_gene: TRBV27
CDR3aa: CASSLIAAQETQYF
CDR3nt: TGTGCCAGCAGTTTAATCGCTGCACAAGAGACCCAGTACTTC

j_gene: TRBJ2-1
d_gene: TRBD1
abundance: NA
v_gene: TRBV12-3/TRBV12-4
CDR3aa: CASQDPGGYNEQFF
CDR3nt: TGTGCCAGCCAGGACCCAGGGGGCTACAATGAGCAGTTCTTC

j_gene: TRBJ2-1
d_gene: NA
abundance: NA
v_gene: TRBV4-1
CDR3aa: CASSLASGTSSYNEQFF
CDR3nt: TGCGCCAGCAGCCTCGCTTCCGGGACTTCCTCCTACAATGAGCAGTTCTTC

j_gene: TRBJ2-1
d_gene: TRBD2
abundance: once
v_gene: TRBV4-2
CDR3aa: CASSLVAGGPGANNNEQFF
CDR3nt: TGTGCCAGCAGCCTCGTAGCGGGAGGGCCTGGGGCCAACAACAATGAGCAGTTCTTC

j_gene: TRBJ2-7
d_gene: NA
abundance: NA
v_gene: TRBV30
CDR3aa: CAWRGPFRELSYEQYF
CDR3nt: TGTGCCTGGAGGGGGCCCTTTCGGGAGTTAAGCTACGAGCAGTACTTC

j_gene: TRBJ2-1
d_gene: TRBD2
abundance: once
v_gene: TRBV5-6
CDR3aa: CASSLGGLAGYEQFF
CDR3nt: TGTGCCAGCAGCTTGGGGGGACTAGCGGGGTATGAGCAGTTCTTC

j_gene: TRBJ2-3
d_gene: TRBD2
abundance: NA
v_gene: TRBV6-4
CDR3aa: CASSESGTSGTDTQYF
CDR3nt: TGTGCCAGCAGTGAGTCCGGGACTAGCGGCACAGATACGCAGTATTTT

j_gene: TRBJ2-1
d_gene: TRBD2
abundance: NA
v_gene: TRBV30
CDR3aa: CAWSGSGGRSYNEQFF
CDR3nt: TGTGCCTGGAGTGGTAGCGGGGGCCGCTCCTACAATGAGCAGTTCTTC

j_gene: TRBJ2-6
d_gene: TRBD1
abundance: NA
v_gene: TRBV15
CDR3aa: CATSKDRESGANVLTF
CDR3nt: TGTGCCACCAGCAAGGACAGGGAGTCTGGGGCCAACGTCCTGACTTTC

j_gene: TRBJ2-7
d_gene: TRBD2
abundance: NA
v_gene: TRBV30
CDR3aa: CAWSLAGPYEQYF
CDR3nt: TGTGCCTGGAGTCTAGCGGGGCCTTACGAGCAGTACTTC

j_gene: TRBJ1-3
d_gene: NA
abundance: once
v_gene: TRBV30
CDR3aa: CAWTRGGNTIYF
CDR3nt: TGTGCCTGGACCCGCGGGGGAAACACCATATATTTT

j_gene: TRBJ1-2
d_gene: NA
abundance: once
v_gene: TRBV30
CDR3aa: CAWSSGRGDGYTF
CDR3nt: TGTGCCTGGAGCTCCGGGAGGGGGGATGGCTACACCTTC

j_gene: TRBJ2-2
d_gene: NA
abundance: NA
v_gene: TRBV12-3/TRBV12-4
CDR3aa: CASRSTDRSNTGELFF
CDR3nt: TGTGCCAGCAGATCGACCGACAGGTCGAACACCGGGGAGCTGTTTTTT

j_gene: TRBJ2-5
d_gene: NA
abundance: NA
v_gene: TRBV5-6
CDR3aa: CASSFQGLETQYF
CDR3nt: TGTGCCAGCAGCTTCCAGGGGTTGGAGACCCAGTACTTC

j_gene: TRBJ1-4
d_gene: TRBD1
abundance: NA
v_gene: TRBV18
CDR3aa: CASSLTGGRGEKLFF
CDR3nt: TGTGCCAGCTCACTCACAGGGGGTCGTGGTGAAAAACTGTTTTTT

j_gene: TRBJ2-4
d_gene: NA
abundance: NA
v_gene: TRBV11-2
CDR3aa: CASSFGGLAKNIQYF
CDR3nt: TGTGCCAGCAGCTTTGGGGGACTAGCCAAAAACATTCAGTACTTC

j_gene: TRBJ2-5
d_gene: NA
abundance: NA
v_gene: TRBV6-5
CDR3aa: CASKKGEWETQYF
CDR3nt: TGTGCCAGCAAAAAGGGGGAATGGGAGACCCAGTACTTC

j_gene: TRBJ1-1
d_gene: NA
abundance: NA
v_gene: TRBV29-1
CDR3aa: CSVEDPGIEAFF
CDR3nt: TGCAGCGTTGAAGATCCAGGGATTGAAGCTTTCTTT

j_gene: TRBJ2-5
d_gene: NA
abundance: NA
v_gene: TRBV3-1
CDR3aa: CASSQPGDGETQYF
CDR3nt: TGTGCCAGCAGCCAACCGGGAGATGGAGAGACCCAGTACTTC

j_gene: TRBJ2-3
d_gene: TRBD2
abundance: NA
v_gene: TRBV6-1
CDR3aa: CASSEKAGGPDTQYF
CDR3nt: TGTGCCAGCAGTGAAAAAGCGGGGGGGCCAGATACGCAGTATTTT

j_gene: TRBJ2-7
d_gene: TRBD2
abundance: once
v_gene: TRBV7-2
CDR3aa: CASSLIAGGKYEQYF
CDR3nt: TGTGCCAGCAGCTTAATAGCGGGGGGGAAATACGAGCAGTACTTC

j_gene: TRBJ2-7
d_gene: TRBD1
abundance: NA
v_gene: TRBV30
CDR3aa: CAWSVGTGDEQYF
CDR3nt: TGTGCCTGGAGTGTAGGGACAGGGGACGAGCAGTACTTC

j_gene: TRBJ1-2
d_gene: TRBD1
abundance: few
v_gene: TRBV7-2
CDR3aa: CASSLGTGYGYTF
CDR3nt: TGTGCCAGCAGCTTGGGGACAGGCTATGGCTACACCTTC

j_gene: TRBJ1-2
d_gene: TRBD1
abundance: NA
v_gene: TRBV7-9
CDR3aa: CASSSTGLSYGYTF
CDR3nt: TGTGCCAGCAGCTCGACAGGGTTGTCCTATGGCTACACCTTC

j_gene: TRBJ2-2
d_gene: TRBD1
abundance: NA
v_gene: TRBV27
CDR3aa: CASSPLIQGGGELFF
CDR3nt: TGTGCCAGCAGTCCACTCATACAGGGGGGCGGGGAGCTGTTTTTT

j_gene: TRBJ1-2
d_gene: NA
abundance: once
v_gene: TRBV9
CDR3aa: CASSSGGNYGYTF
CDR3nt: TGTGCCAGCAGCTCGGGGGGAAACTATGGCTACACCTTC

j_gene: TRBJ1-4
d_gene: NA
abundance: NA
v_gene: TRBV27
CDR3aa: CASSRGEGEKLFF
CDR3nt: TGTGCCAGCAGCCGGGGCGAAGGTGAAAAACTGTTTTTT

j_gene: TRBJ2-1
d_gene: NA
abundance: NA
v_gene: TRBV5-6
CDR3aa: CASIPGGGDPNEQFF
CDR3nt: TGTGCCAGCATCCCCGGTGGCGGGGATCCTAACGAGCAGTTCTTC

j_gene: TRBJ1-4
d_gene: NA
abundance: NA
v_gene: TRBV9
CDR3aa: CASSDGGWEKLFF
CDR3nt: TGTGCCAGCAGCGACGGGGGTTGGGAAAAACTGTTTTTT

j_gene: TRBJ2-3
d_gene: TRBD2
abundance: NA
v_gene: TRBV9
CDR3aa: CASSGTSGSLGDTQYF
CDR3nt: TGTGCCAGCAGCGGGACTAGCGGGAGTCTAGGAGATACGCAGTATTTT

j_gene: TRBJ2-7
d_gene: TRBD1
abundance: NA
v_gene: TRBV2
CDR3aa: CASGRQGITYEQYF
CDR3nt: TGTGCCAGCGGCCGACAGGGGATTACCTACGAGCAGTACTTC

j_gene: TRBJ2-1
d_gene: NA
abundance: NA
v_gene: TRBV27
CDR3aa: CASSREWDNEQFF
CDR3nt: TGTGCCAGCAGTCGGGAGTGGGACAATGAGCAGTTCTTC

j_gene: TRBJ2-5
d_gene: NA
abundance: once
v_gene: TRBV4-1
CDR3aa: CASSHPGTLTETQYF
CDR3nt: TGCGCCAGCAGCCACCCCGGGACACTGACGGAGACCCAGTACTTC

j_gene: TRBJ1-1
d_gene: NA
abundance: once
v_gene: TRBV5-4
CDR3aa: CANGNTEAFF
CDR3nt: TGTGCCAACGGGAACACTGAAGCTTTCTTT

j_gene: TRBJ2-1
d_gene: NA
abundance: NA
v_gene: TRBV15
CDR3aa: CATSTPTNNEQFF
CDR3nt: TGTGCCACCAGCACCCCCACTAACAATGAGCAGTTCTTC